This T cell receptor (beta chain) was identified in a study of blood T cell repertoires in COVID-19. Trimming took 6 bases from V and 15 from J; bases not matched to a gene: 5. The germline CDR1 and CDR2 sequences are SNHLY and FYNNEI. The CDR3 loop spans 12 amino acids. Produced via immunoSEQ multiplex PCR; TCRdb's table is partial and in-frame only. The data hold 310,000 or so clones, with around nine tenths observed a single time. V gene TRBV2 combines with J gene TRBJ2-1; 13 nucleotides align to TRBD2. The sequenced material came from peripheral blood. The source of this sequence is a woman aged 25 to 39 with COVID-19, enrolled during active disease. This chain's CDR3 is CASRTSGRLVFF. CDR3 nucleotides: TGTGCCAGCAGGACTAGCGGGAGGTTGGTGTTCTTC.